Shown below are 4 T cell receptor beta chains from a single sample sequenced in a study of shared clonotypes between healthy human individuals. The protocol was immunoSEQ multiplex PCR, while the TCRdb copy is restricted to in-frame clones and leaves out a portion. The sample lists approximately 1.5 million clones; approximately 98.5% were seen once. Sequenced material: naive CD4+ T cells sorted from blood. Subset reported: CD45RA+ positively selected. Receptors originate from a young man in good health.

V usage is TRBV25-1 and J usage is TRBJ1-4; maybe TRBD1 (6 bases). The CDR3 runs 14 residues. Germline CDR1 and CDR2: MGHDK and SYGVNS. Trimming removed 3 bases at V and 5 bases at J, with 10 bases between. CDR3 sequence: CASSDDRSNEKLFF. In DNA form, the CDR3 reads TGTGCCAGCAGTGATGACAGGTCAAATGAAAAACTGTTTTTT.

The chain is built from TRBV28 and TRBJ2-7; no definite D call. Trimming took off 6 bases at V and 6 bases at J, with 9 bases between the two ends. CDR1 MDHEN and CDR2 SYDVKM come from the germline V gene. This CDR3 has 11 residues. The CDR3 region has the DNA TGTGCCAGCAGCTCGGTAGGCGAGCAGTACTTC. It codes for CASSSVGEQYF. The full variable domain, its missing parts supplied by reference TRBV28 and TRBJ2-7, is DVKVTQSSRYLVKRTGEKVFLECVQDMDHENMFWYRQDPGLGLRLIYFSYDVKMKEKGDIPEGYSVSREKKERFSLILESASTNQTSMYLCASSSVGEQYFGPGTRLTVT.

This clone was seen just once. The V and J genes are TRBV7-9 and TRBJ2-5, with no clear D. Germline values: CDR1 SEHNR, CDR2 FQNEAQ (reference sequence). The CDR3 is 13 amino acids. V was clipped by 6 bases and J by 7 bases, with 15 bases between them. The CDR3 DNA sequence: TGTGCCAGCAGAGGGTCCGCCTCTGGGACCCAGTACTTC. Its translation is CASRGSASGTQYF.

The chain recombines TRBV11-2 with TRBJ2-1; TRBD2 matches at 7 bases. There are 15 residues in the CDR3. The germline CDR1 and CDR2 sequences are SGHAT and FQNNGV. V was pared by 2 bases and J by 6 bases, with 7 bases of the junction left unmatched. The CDR3 spells CASSLIGLVANEQFF. CDR3 nucleotide sequence: TGTGCCAGCAGCTTAATCGGACTAGTCGCCAATGAGCAGTTCTTC.